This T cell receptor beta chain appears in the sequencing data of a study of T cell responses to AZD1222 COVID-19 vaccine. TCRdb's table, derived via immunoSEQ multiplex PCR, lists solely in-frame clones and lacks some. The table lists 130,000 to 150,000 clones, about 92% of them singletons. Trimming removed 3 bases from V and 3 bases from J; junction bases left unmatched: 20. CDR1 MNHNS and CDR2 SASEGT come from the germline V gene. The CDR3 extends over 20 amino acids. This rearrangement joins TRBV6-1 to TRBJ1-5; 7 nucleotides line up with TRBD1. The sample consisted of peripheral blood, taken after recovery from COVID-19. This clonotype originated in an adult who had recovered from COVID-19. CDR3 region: CASSDPKFPWGGGVNQPQHF. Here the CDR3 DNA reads TGTGCCAGCAGTGATCCGAAGTTCCCGTGGGGAGGGGGCGTCAATCAGCCCCAGCATTTT.